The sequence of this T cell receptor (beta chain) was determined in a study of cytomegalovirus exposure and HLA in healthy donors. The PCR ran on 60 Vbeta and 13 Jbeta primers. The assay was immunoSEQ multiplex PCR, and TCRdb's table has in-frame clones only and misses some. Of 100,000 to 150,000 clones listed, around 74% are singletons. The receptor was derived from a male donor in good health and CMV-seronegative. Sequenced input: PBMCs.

CDR3 in DNA: TGTGCCAGCAGTCAAGGACAGGGGTCGATTCTTCCCTACGAGCAGTACTTC. Translation: CASSQGQGSILPYEQYF. The chain links TRBV2 to TRBJ2-5; 9 nucleotides match TRBD1. The DNA end is more similar to TRBJ2-7, so the J call may be wrong. This CDR3 is 17 amino acids long. In germline, CDR1 is SNHLY, CDR2 FYNNEI.